These 19 T cell receptor beta chains originate from one sample sequenced in a study of early T cells in non-severe SARS-CoV-2 infection. TCRdb re-called the 5' RACE reads through MiXCR, storing one row per CDR3 protein. This table holds roughly 55,000 distinct CDR3 sequences, 15% found once. The sample in question was whole blood, obtained at baseline. These receptors came from an adult who was a healthcare worker with PCR-confirmed SARS-CoV-2 infection or an uninfected control (not recorded which).

This clonotype has a count of ten or more. This rearrangement joins TRBV20-1 to TRBJ2-3, with no clear D. Trimming shortened V by 2 bases and J by 7 bases, and 13 bases separated the two germline ends. The CDR3 spans 13 residues. Germline CDR1 is DFQATT and CDR2 is SNEGSKA (reference sequence). This chain's CDR3 is CSARLPTRYTQYF. The CDR3 DNA sequence: TGCAGTGCTAGACTCCCGACCCGATATACGCAGTATTTT.

This clonotype has a count of ten or more. The chain joins TRBV30 to TRBJ1-2; TRBD1 is a possible D gene (5 bases). The CDR3 spans 13 residues. Trimming pared 8 bases from V and 8 bases from J, leaving 21 bases between. In germline, CDR1 is GTSNPN, CDR2 SVGIG (reference sequence). CDR3 sequence: CAGGTRRVGGYTF. CDR3 DNA: TGTGCCGGCGGGACCCGGCGGGTAGGGGGCTACACCTTC.

V usage is TRBV12-3 or TRBV12-4 and J usage is TRBJ2-5, with D perhaps TRBD1 (6 bases). The CDR3 has 13 amino acids. The ends were cut back, 3 bases at V and 3 bases at J, with 8 bases in the middle. For the CDR3, the DNA is TGTGCCAGCAGTTTGGGGGCAGAAGAGACCCAGTACTTC. This codes for CASSLGAEETQYF.

The chain is built from TRBV28 and TRBJ1-6, with D possibly being TRBD1 (6 bases). V was trimmed by 6 bases and J by 4 bases, leaving 16 bases between them. The V gene's germline CDR1 is MDHEN and CDR2 SYDVKM. The CDR3 contains 16 residues. The CDR3 region is CASSPSTGGYNSPLHF. The CDR3 nucleotides read TGTGCCAGCAGCCCATCGACAGGAGGTTATAATTCACCCCTCCACTTT. Full variable domain (missing parts from reference TRBV28 and TRBJ1-6): DVKVTQSSRYLVKRTGEKVFLECVQDMDHENMFWYRQDPGLGLRLIYFSYDVKMKEKGDIPEGYSVSREKKERFSLILESASTNQTSMYLCASSPSTGGYNSPLHFGNGTRLTVT.

This chain uses TRBV20-1 with TRBJ2-7; 9 positions agree with TRBD2. Germline loops: CDR1 DFQATT, CDR2 SNEGSKA (reference sequence). Trimming removed 5 bases from V and 0 bases from J; junction bases left unmatched: 8. The CDR3 is 15 residues long. CDR3 sequence (DNA): TGCAGTGCTTTTAGCGGGAGTGGGTCCTCCTACGAGCAGTACTTC. Encoded protein: CSAFSGSGSSYEQYF.

In this sample, this clonotype turned up many times. The gene calls are TRBV6-6 and TRBJ1-1; 9 bases line up with TRBD1. The germline V gene encodes CDR1 MNHNY and CDR2 SVGAGI (reference sequence). The CDR3 spans 15 residues. With 2 bases clipped from V and 1 base from J, the junction kept 2 bases outside the gene matches. This chain's CDR3 is CASSYGDRENTEAFF. In DNA form, the CDR3 reads TGTGCCAGCAGTTACGGGGACAGGGAGAACACTGAAGCTTTCTTT.

A few counts support this clonotype. The rearrangement uses TRBV5-6 and TRBJ1-2, with 12 bases aligning to TRBD1. The CDR3 contains 13 residues. V was clipped by 4 bases and J by 8 bases; unmatched bases: 3. The germline CDR1 and CDR2 sequences are SGHDT and YYEEEE. In DNA form, the CDR3 reads TGTGCCAGCAGCCGGGACAGGGGGCGAGGCTACACCTTC. This codes for CASSRDRGRGYTF.

Only a few counts were recorded for this clonotype. The CDR3 region is CASSFRDRGLNQPQHF. The CDR3 region has the DNA TGTGCCAGCAGTTTCCGGGACAGGGGGCTAAATCAGCCCCAGCATTTT. The V and J genes are TRBV28 and TRBJ1-5; 12 bases line up with TRBD1. Looked up from germline, CDR1 is MDHEN and CDR2 is SYDVKM. The CDR3 is 16 amino acids. The V and J ends lost 3 bases and 4 bases, in that order; junction bases with no gene match: 4.

The chain carries TRBV11-2 and TRBJ2-7, with a weak D call TRBD1 (7 bases). V lost 5 bases and J lost 0, with 14 bases in between. Germline CDR1 SGHAT, CDR2 FQNNGV. The CDR3 totals 15 residues. The CDR3 is CASSAGQLTSYEQYF. CDR3 DNA sequence: TGTGCCAGCAGCGCGGGACAGCTAACCTCCTACGAGCAGTACTTC.

This rearrangement joins TRBV29-1 to TRBJ2-5, with 8 bases that match TRBD2. V shed 4 bases and J 5 bases; nucleotides not matched to a gene: 6. CDR3 length: 13 residues. Germline V gene lookup returns CDR1 SQVTM and CDR2 ANQGSEA. As DNA, the CDR3 is TGCAGCGTTGGAGGCGGGAGGTTTGAGACCCAGTACTTC. This codes for CSVGGGRFETQYF.

There are a few counts of this clonotype. The rearrangement joins TRBV9 to TRBJ1-6; D ambiguous. Between the trimmed V and J ends, which lost 4 bases and 5 bases, there was a span of 10 bases. CDR1 is SGDLS and CDR2 is YYNGEE in the germline V gene. The CDR3 runs 14 residues. CDR3 amino acids: CASSRMGNNSPLHF. DNA of the CDR3: TGTGCCAGCAGCAGGATGGGAAATAATTCACCCCTCCACTTT.

There are a few counts of this clonotype. The gene calls are TRBV5-6 and TRBJ2-3; 8 bases are shared with TRBD2. The CDR3 totals 15 residues. With 5 bases clipped from V and 3 bases from J, the junction kept 8 bases outside the gene matches. The germline V gene encodes CDR1 SGHDT and CDR2 YYEEEE. CDR3 protein: CASRPRGAGTDTQYF. The CDR3 region has the DNA TGTGCCAGCAGGCCGCGGGGGGCCGGAACAGATACGCAGTATTTT.

This clonotype appeared many times. This chain connects TRBV27 to TRBJ1-5; a possible D gene is TRBD1 (5 bases). Trimming pared 4 bases from V and 1 base from J, leaving 8 bases between. The CDR3 contains 14 residues. Germline assignment: CDR1 MNHEY and CDR2 SMNVEV (reference sequence). CDR3 nucleotide sequence: TGTGCCAGCAGTTACCGGGGGAGCAATCAGCCCCAGCATTTT. Encoded protein: CASSYRGSNQPQHF.

The chain combines TRBV27 with TRBJ2-5, with 7 bases aligning to TRBD1. CDR1 and CDR2 from the germline V gene are MNHEY and SMNVEV (reference sequence). This CDR3 has 12 residues. The J segment lost 4 bases and the V segment lost 8 bases, leaving 4 bases of the junction unmatched. CDR3 bases: TGTGCCAGCCGCGACAGGGTAGAGACCCAGTACTTC. Translation: CASRDRVETQYF.

The rearrangement links TRBV27 to TRBJ2-3; D is possibly TRBD2 (6 bases). V was cut by 4 bases and J by 2 bases, with 19 bases left in between. This CDR3 has 17 residues. Germline V CDR1 and CDR2: MNHEY, SMNVEV (reference sequence). CDR3 amino acids: CASSSGEGGGTTDTQYF. CDR3 DNA: TGTGCCAGCAGTTCCGGCGAGGGAGGAGGTACCACAGATACGCAGTATTTT.

The chain links TRBV28 to TRBJ2-7; 8 positions match TRBD1. This CDR3 has 15 residues. The ends lost 9 bases at V and 6 bases at J; junction bases unmatched: 16. The germline CDR1 and CDR2 sequences are MDHEN and SYDVKM. The chain's CDR3 is CASLNRQGSGGEQYF. The CDR3 nucleotides are TGTGCCAGTCTCAACCGACAGGGGAGCGGCGGCGAGCAGTACTTC.

The chain is built from TRBV9 and TRBJ2-7, with 7 bases identical to TRBD2. The CDR3 runs 11 residues. Per germline, CDR1 SGDLS and CDR2 YYNGEE. The CDR3 sequence: CASGASYEQYF. The CDR3 nucleotides are TGTGCGAGCGGGGCCTCCTACGAGCAGTACTTC.

This clonotype came up many times. The chain employs TRBV7-9 and TRBJ2-3; D possibly uses TRBD1 or TRBD2 (5 bases each). Germline CDR1 and CDR2: SEHNR and FQNEAQ (reference sequence). Trimming removed 3 bases from V and 6 bases from J, with 10 bases in between. The CDR3 consists of 13 residues. The CDR3 sequence is CASSLYEGDTQYF. The CDR3 bases are TGTGCCAGCAGCTTGTACGAGGGGGATACGCAGTATTTT. The full variable domain, with the rest looked up from reference TRBV7-9 and TRBJ2-3, is DTGVSQNPRHKITKRGQNVTFRCDPISEHNRLYWYRQTLGQGPEFLTYFQNEAQLEKSRLLSDRFSAERPKGSFSTLEIQRTEQGDSAMYLCASSLYEGDTQYFGPGTRLTVL.

The chain carries TRBV11-2 and TRBJ2-1, with unresolved D. CDR1 and CDR2 (germline): SGHAT, FQNNGV. Trimming shortened V by 0 bases and J by 4 bases, and 4 bases separated the two germline ends. The CDR3 covers 13 residues. CDR3 in amino acids: CASSLDLYNEQFF. CDR3 nucleotides: TGTGCCAGCAGCTTAGATTTGTACAATGAGCAGTTCTTC.